A selection of T cell receptor beta chains follows, all from one sample in a study of T cells expressing NK-cell markers. After re-calling the 5' RACE reads, TCRdb lists one entry per CDR3 protein, DNA absent. The sample includes 25,000 to 35,000 distinct CDR3 sequences. The sequencing input was blood T cells: a sorted CD56 or NKG2C T cell subset, CD4+ or CD8+ T cells, or bulk PBMC T cells (not recorded which). These receptors all stem from a woman aged 18-69 years in good health. Each CDR3 is given with its conserved first and last residue. Where a row states a size, it is once, few, many or the class of an expanded clone; other rows omit it.

TRBV27	NA	TRBJ2-3	CASSLSTGVPDTQYF
TRBV27	NA	TRBJ2-7	CASSFGGEIYEQYF
TRBV7-2	NA	TRBJ2-2	CASSLEVGPMTGELFF
TRBV2	NA	TRBJ2-3	CASSPTGTDTQYF
TRBV6-6	NA	TRBJ1-1	CATQEGQNTEAFF
TRBV20-1	NA	TRBJ1-1	CSARDQRWGNTEAFF
TRBV7-9	NA	TRBJ2-3	CASRGGDQDTQYF
TRBV5-6	NA	TRBJ2-1	CASSLGGNSYNEQFF
TRBV5-1	NA	TRBJ1-4	CASSLDPGEYEKLFF
TRBV20-1	NA	TRBJ1-1	CSARAAGRSGRTEAFF
TRBV28	NA	TRBJ2-1	CASSLSSVGIDEQFF
TRBV7-3	NA	TRBJ2-2	CASSSSQKTGELFF
TRBV5-1	NA	TRBJ2-3	CASSTRDRGPDTQYF
TRBV12-3/TRBV12-4	NA	TRBJ2-3	CASSPPLQGEGTDTQYF
TRBV20-1	NA	TRBJ2-1	CSAPPFGGTYNEQFF
TRBV4-2	NA	TRBJ2-3	CASSQGARSSTDTQYF
TRBV9	NA	TRBJ2-7	CASSDSRPPYEQYF
TRBV6-5	NA	TRBJ2-3	CASSQGQGGASTDTQYF
TRBV7-6	NA	TRBJ2-5	CASSLLAGEETQYF
TRBV11-1	NA	TRBJ2-7	CASSSTAKPFSRRGYEQYF
TRBV28	NA	TRBJ2-7	CASSSLDGTSGRVVYEQYF
TRBV10-3	medium-sized	TRBJ2-3	CAISESPPGLPSTDTQYF
TRBV6-5	NA	TRBJ1-6	CASSYSRGENNSPLHF
TRBV4-1	NA	TRBJ2-7	CASSQVKGYLSYEQYF